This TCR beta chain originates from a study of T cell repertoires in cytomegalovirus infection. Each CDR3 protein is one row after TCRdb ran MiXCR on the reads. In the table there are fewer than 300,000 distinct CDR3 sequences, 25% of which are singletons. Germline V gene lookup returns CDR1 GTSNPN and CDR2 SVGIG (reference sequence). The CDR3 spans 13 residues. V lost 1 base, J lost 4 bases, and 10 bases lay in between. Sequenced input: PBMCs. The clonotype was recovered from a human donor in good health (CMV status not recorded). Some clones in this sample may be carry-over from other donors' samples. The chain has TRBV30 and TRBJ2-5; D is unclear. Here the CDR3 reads CAWSAGPLETQYF. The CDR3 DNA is TGTGCCTGGAGTGCCGGGCCACTAGAGACCCAGTACTTC.